This T cell receptor beta chain was recorded in a study of blood T cell repertoires in COVID-19. Study context: The United States, Italy and Spain supplied acute and convalescent COVID-19 samples. From T cells, B-cell-depleted T cells, or PBMCs came the material, which was cDNA or gDNA.

As processed by the authors: It was from reference gene primer amplification that nucleated cell counts were estimated. Here immunoSEQ multiplex PCR was the method, and the copy in TCRdb shows in-frame clones only, minus some. V, J and clone size reflect that table, while D and trimming were determined from the DNA. This repertoire shows roughly 58,000 clones, 70% to 80% found once; its top ten account for approximately 20%. The J segment lost 7 bases and the V segment lost 0 bases, leaving 11 bases of the junction unmatched. The CDR3 covers 17 residues. CDR1 and CDR2 from the germline V gene are SGDLS and YYNGEE.

This chain connects TRBV9 to TRBJ2-1, with 9 bases aligning to TRBD1. The sample was peripheral blood. The receptor was derived from a man aged 50 to 60 with active or convalescent COVID-19. The CDR3 DNA follows: TGTGCCAGCAGCGTAGCTCATGGACAGGGGACAAAGAATGAGCAGTTCTTC. Its protein is CASSVAHGQGTKNEQFF.